Shown below are 15 T cell receptor beta chains from a single sample sequenced in a study of lymphopenia after photon versus proton radiotherapy. Method: immunoSEQ multiplex PCR; TCRdb's copy keeps in-frame clones and lacks some. The table has 15,000 to 20,000 clones, 84% seen once. The specimen was peripheral blood, collected from a patient treated with photon-based radiotherapy. The receptors stem from a woman aged 50 to 65 with pancreatic cancer.

This chain joins TRBV2 and TRBJ1-2; 9 bases align to TRBD1. This CDR3 contains 15 residues. CDR1 is SNHLY and CDR2 is FYNNEI in the germline V gene. J gave up 1 base and V 6 bases, and 6 bases lay outside the gene matches. CDR3 residues: CASRGDREVNYGYTF. CDR3 DNA sequence: TGTGCCAGCAGAGGGGACAGGGAAGTTAACTATGGCTACACCTTC. The variable domain in full, completed from reference TRBV2 and TRBJ1-2, reads EPEVTQTPSHQVTQMGQEVILRCVPISNHLYFYWYRQILGQKVEFLVSFYNNEISEKSEIFDDQFSVERPDGSNFTLKIRSTKLEDSAMYFCASRGDREVNYGYTFGSGTRLTVV.

The chain combines TRBV6-1 with TRBJ2-3; D gene unclear. V gave up 7 bases and J gave up 2 bases, with 16 bases separating them. This CDR3 has 15 residues. CDR1 is MNHNS and CDR2 is SASEGT in the germline V gene. DNA for the CDR3: TGTGCCAGCATTCGAGGCGGCGCCAACACAGATACGCAGTATTTT. Amino acid sequence: CASIRGGANTDTQYF.

The rearrangement uses TRBV7-2 and TRBJ1-1, with D perhaps matching TRBD1 (5 bases). Per germline, CDR1 SGHTA and CDR2 FQGNSA. The V end was cut by 8 bases, the J end by 7 bases, with 20 bases between. The CDR3 has 14 amino acids. The CDR3 DNA is TGTGCCAGCGGGACCGGAAGTATATCCCATGAAGCTTTCTTT. This codes for CASGTGSISHEAFF.

In its sample, this clone was seen a few times. The chain couples TRBV15 to TRBJ1-5; possible D gene TRBD1, 5 bases. CDR1 is LNHNV and CDR2 is YYDKDF in the germline V gene (reference sequence). V lost 0 bases, J lost 1 base, and 13 bases lay in between. This CDR3 spans 17 amino acids. CDR3 protein: CATSRDPARASNQPQHF. CDR3 nucleotide sequence: TGTGCCACCAGCAGAGATCCGGCCAGGGCAAGCAATCAGCCCCAGCATTTT.

The chain employs TRBV5-1 and TRBJ2-3, with 10 nucleotides matching TRBD2. This CDR3 region has 17 residues. CDR1 is SGHRS and CDR2 is YFSETQ in the germline V gene. Germline trimming cut 4 bases from V and 6 bases from J; bases unmatched to any gene: 14. The CDR3 spells CASSVTRLAGIADTQYF. Here the CDR3 DNA reads TGCGCCAGCAGCGTCACACGACTAGCGGGCATAGCGGATACGCAGTATTTT.

There are a few counts of this clone. The genes are TRBV6-5 and TRBJ1-3; perhaps TRBD1 as D (5 bases). The CDR3 covers 14 residues. The germline V gene encodes CDR1 MNHEY and CDR2 SVGAGI. V lost 6 bases, J lost 2 bases, and 11 bases lay in between. CDR3 nucleotide sequence: TGTGCCAGCAGGGGGGACGGCGCTGGAAACACCATATATTTT. Translated: CASRGDGAGNTIYF.

The rearrangement joins TRBV4-3 to TRBJ2-6, with D uncertain. V lost 0 bases to trimming and J lost 1 base, with 10 bases between them. CDR1 is LGHNA, CDR2 YSLEER, per germline. The CDR3 extends over 17 amino acids. This CDR3 is CASSQEPSSSGANVLTF. Here the CDR3 DNA reads TGCGCCAGCAGCCAAGAACCAAGTTCTTCTGGGGCCAACGTCCTGACTTTC.

This clone turned up a few times. The genes are TRBV9 and TRBJ2-3, with TRBD1 as a possible D gene (5 bases). Trimming pared 3 bases from V and 2 bases from J, leaving 13 bases between. Per germline, CDR1 SGDLS and CDR2 YYNGEE. The CDR3 totals 15 residues. CDR3 in amino acids: CASSGSGYHTDTQYF. The CDR3, as DNA: TGTGCCAGCAGCGGATCAGGGTATCACACAGATACGCAGTATTTT.

The genes are TRBV7-2 and TRBJ2-3; possibly TRBD1 or TRBD2 for D (7 bases each). There are 16 residues in the CDR3. Trimming removed 5 bases from V and 0 bases from J, with 15 bases in between. Looked up from germline, CDR1 is SGHTA and CDR2 is FQGNSA. CDR3 nucleotides: TGTGCCAGCAGCCCACAGGGGAGGGCTAGCACAGATACGCAGTATTTT. This codes for CASSPQGRASTDTQYF.

This clone was picked up one time. The chain joins TRBV9 to TRBJ2-5, with unresolved D. V was cut by 4 bases and J by 2 bases, with 18 bases left in between. Germline assignment: CDR1 SGDLS and CDR2 YYNGEE. The CDR3 is made up of 16 amino acids. In DNA, the CDR3 is TGTGCCAGCAGCCCGAGTGGGCTAGAGGCGCAAGAGACCCAGTACTTC. It encodes CASSPSGLEAQETQYF.

The rearrangement links TRBV19 to TRBJ2-4; 10 positions agree with TRBD1. V was clipped by 6 bases and J by 1 base; unmatched bases: 6. This CDR3 has 16 residues. Germline loops: CDR1 LNHDA, CDR2 SQIVND (reference sequence). For the CDR3, the DNA is TGTGCCAGTAGCCCGACAGGGGGCAATGCCAAAAACATTCAGTACTTC. Its translation is CASSPTGGNAKNIQYF. Full variable domain (missing parts from reference TRBV19 and TRBJ2-4): DGGITQSPKYLFRKEGQNVTLSCEQNLNHDAMYWYRQDPGQGLRLIYYSQIVNDFQKGDIAEGYSVSREKKESFPLTVTSAQKNPTAFYLCASSPTGGNAKNIQYFGAGTRLSVL.

The chain combines TRBV27 with TRBJ1-2; 8 bases map to TRBD1. The germline V gene has CDR1 MNHEY and CDR2 SMNVEV (reference sequence). The CDR3 consists of 13 residues. With 6 bases clipped from V and 3 bases from J, the junction kept 3 bases outside the gene matches. CDR3 coding DNA: TGTGCCAGCAGGCAGGGGGCGGACTATGGCTACACCTTC. Amino acid sequence: CASRQGADYGYTF.

V gene TRBV30 combines with J gene TRBJ2-1; possible D gene TRBD1, 6 bases. Germline CDR1 is GTSNPN and CDR2 is SVGIG (reference sequence). The V end was cut by 0 bases, the J end by 9 bases, with 21 bases between. CDR3 size: 16 residues. CDR3 nucleotide sequence: TGTGCCTGGAGTGTAAAAGGGCTAGGGGACAATATTGAGCAGTTCTTC. Translating gives CAWSVKGLGDNIEQFF. Full variable domain (remainder filled in from reference TRBV30 and TRBJ2-1): SQTIHQWPATLVQPVGSPLSLECTVEGTSNPNLYWYRQAAGRGLQLLFYSVGIGQISSEVPQNLSASRPQDRQFILSSKKLLLSDSGFYLCAWSVKGLGDNIEQFFGPGTRLTVL.

The J gene is TRBJ2-1, the V gene TRBV27; D is uncertain. The CDR3 is 13 amino acids. Trimming took 7 bases from V and 9 from J, leaving 16 bases between them. From germline, CDR1 is MNHEY and CDR2 SMNVEV (reference sequence). The CDR3 sequence is CASKASQLGEQFF. CDR3 in DNA: TGTGCCAGCAAAGCCTCCCAGCTCGGTGAGCAGTTCTTC.

The chain has TRBV11-2 and TRBJ2-1, with D tentatively TRBD1 or TRBD2 (5 bases each). Between the trimmed V and J ends, which lost 5 bases and 5 bases, there was a span of 13 bases. Germline CDR1 is SGHAT and CDR2 is FQNNGV. The CDR3 loop spans 14 amino acids. This chain's CDR3 is CASSEGLRNNEQFF. The CDR3 nucleotides are TGTGCCAGCAGCGAGGGGCTACGGAACAATGAGCAGTTCTTC.